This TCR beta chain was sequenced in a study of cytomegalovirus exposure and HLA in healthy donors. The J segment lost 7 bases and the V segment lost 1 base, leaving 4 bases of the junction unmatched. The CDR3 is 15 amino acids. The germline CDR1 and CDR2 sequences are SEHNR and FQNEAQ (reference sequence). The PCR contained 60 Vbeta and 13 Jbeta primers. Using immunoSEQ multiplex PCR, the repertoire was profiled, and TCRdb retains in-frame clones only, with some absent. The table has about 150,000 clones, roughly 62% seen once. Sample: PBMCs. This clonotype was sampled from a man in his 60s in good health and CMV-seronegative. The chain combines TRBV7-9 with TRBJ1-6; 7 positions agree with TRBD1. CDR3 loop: CASSLVKGANSPLHF. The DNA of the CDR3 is TGTGCCAGCAGCTTAGTGAAGGGGGCAAATTCACCCCTCCACTTT.